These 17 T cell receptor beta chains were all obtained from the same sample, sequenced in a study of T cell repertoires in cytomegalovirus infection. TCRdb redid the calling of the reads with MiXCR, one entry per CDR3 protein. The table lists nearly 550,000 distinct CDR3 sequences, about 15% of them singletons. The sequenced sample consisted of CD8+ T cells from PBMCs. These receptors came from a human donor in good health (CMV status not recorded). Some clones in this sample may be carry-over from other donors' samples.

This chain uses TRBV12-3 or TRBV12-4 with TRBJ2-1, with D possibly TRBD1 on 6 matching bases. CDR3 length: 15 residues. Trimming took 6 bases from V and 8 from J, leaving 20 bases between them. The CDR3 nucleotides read TGTGCCAGCAGCCGTCTGGGCAGGGGATCGGATGAGCAGTTCTTC. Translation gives CASSRLGRGSDEQFF.

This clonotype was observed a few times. CDR3 in amino acids: CASSIQTGLYEQYF. The CDR3 region has the DNA TGTGCCAGCAGTATACAGACAGGGCTCTACGAGCAGTACTTC. The chain joins TRBV27 to TRBJ2-7; TRBD1 agrees at 7 bases. Per germline, CDR1 MNHEY and CDR2 SMNVEV (reference sequence). The CDR3 extends over 14 amino acids. V lost 5 bases, J lost 3 bases, and 7 bases stayed unmatched.

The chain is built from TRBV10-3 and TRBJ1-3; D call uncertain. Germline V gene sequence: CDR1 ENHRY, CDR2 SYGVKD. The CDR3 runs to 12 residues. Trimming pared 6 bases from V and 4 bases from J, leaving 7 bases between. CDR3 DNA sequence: TGTGCCATCAGGGTCCCCGGAAACACCATATATTTT. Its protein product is CAIRVPGNTIYF.

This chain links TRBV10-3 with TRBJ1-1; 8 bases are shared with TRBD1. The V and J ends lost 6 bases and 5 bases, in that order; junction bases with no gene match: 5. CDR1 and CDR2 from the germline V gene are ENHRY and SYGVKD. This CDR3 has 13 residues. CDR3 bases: TGTGCCATCAGCGACAGGGGTCGGACTGAAGCTTTCTTT. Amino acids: CAISDRGRTEAFF.

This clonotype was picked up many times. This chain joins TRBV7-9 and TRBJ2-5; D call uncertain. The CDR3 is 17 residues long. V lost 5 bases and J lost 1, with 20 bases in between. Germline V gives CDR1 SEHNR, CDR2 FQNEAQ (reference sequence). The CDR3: CASSDTHARYLQETQYF. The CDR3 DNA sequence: TGTGCCAGCAGCGATACCCACGCCAGATACCTCCAAGAGACCCAGTACTTC.

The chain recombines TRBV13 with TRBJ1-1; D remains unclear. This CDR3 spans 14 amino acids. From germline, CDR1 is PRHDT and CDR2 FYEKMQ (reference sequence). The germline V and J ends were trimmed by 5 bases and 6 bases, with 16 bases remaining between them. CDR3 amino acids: CASSPDRSRAEAFF. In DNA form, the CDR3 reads TGTGCCAGCAGCCCAGACCGTTCTAGGGCTGAAGCTTTCTTT.

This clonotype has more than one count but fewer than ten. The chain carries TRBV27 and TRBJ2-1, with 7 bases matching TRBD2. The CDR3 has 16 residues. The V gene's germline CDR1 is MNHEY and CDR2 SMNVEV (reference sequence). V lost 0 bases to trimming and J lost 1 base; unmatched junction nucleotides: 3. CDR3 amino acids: CASSLSAGESYNEQFF. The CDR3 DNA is TGTGCCAGCAGTTTATCGGCGGGAGAGTCCTACAATGAGCAGTTCTTC.

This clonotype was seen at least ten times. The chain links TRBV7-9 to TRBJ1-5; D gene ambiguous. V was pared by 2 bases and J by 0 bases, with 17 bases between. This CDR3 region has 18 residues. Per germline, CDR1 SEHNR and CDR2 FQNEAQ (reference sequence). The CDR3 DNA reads TGTGCCAGCAGCTTATTCCCACCGGAGGAGAGTAGCAATCAGCCCCAGCATTTT. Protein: CASSLFPPEESSNQPQHF.

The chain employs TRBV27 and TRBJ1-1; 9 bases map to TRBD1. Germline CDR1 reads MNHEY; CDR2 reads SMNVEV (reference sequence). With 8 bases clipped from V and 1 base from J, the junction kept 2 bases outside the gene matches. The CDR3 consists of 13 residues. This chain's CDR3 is CASLDRGNTEAFF. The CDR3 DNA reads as TGTGCCAGCCTGGACAGGGGGAACACTGAAGCTTTCTTT.

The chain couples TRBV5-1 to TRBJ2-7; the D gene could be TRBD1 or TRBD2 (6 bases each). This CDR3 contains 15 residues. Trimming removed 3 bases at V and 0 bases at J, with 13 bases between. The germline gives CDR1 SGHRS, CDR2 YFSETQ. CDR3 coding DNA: TGCGCCAGCAGCTGGGAGGACAGTCGCTCCTACGAGCAGTACTTC. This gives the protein CASSWEDSRSYEQYF.

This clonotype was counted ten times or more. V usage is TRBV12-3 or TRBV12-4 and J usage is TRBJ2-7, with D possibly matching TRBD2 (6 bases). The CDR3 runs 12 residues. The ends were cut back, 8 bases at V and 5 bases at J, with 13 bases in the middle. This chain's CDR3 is CASCRESNEQYF. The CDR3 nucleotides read TGTGCCAGCTGCCGGGAGAGTAACGAGCAGTACTTC.

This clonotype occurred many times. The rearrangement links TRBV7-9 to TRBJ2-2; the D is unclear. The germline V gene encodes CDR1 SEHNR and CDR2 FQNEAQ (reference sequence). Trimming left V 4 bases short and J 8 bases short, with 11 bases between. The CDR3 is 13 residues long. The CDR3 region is CASSSVRSGELFF. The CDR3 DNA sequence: TGTGCCAGCAGCTCCGTCAGGTCGGGGGAGCTGTTTTTT.

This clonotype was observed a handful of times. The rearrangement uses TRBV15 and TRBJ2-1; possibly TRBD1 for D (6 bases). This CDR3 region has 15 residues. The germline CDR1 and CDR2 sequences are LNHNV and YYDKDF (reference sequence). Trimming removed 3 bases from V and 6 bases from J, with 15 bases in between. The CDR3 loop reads CATSSVTGSSNEQFF. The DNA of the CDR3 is TGTGCCACCAGCAGCGTAACAGGGTCAAGCAATGAGCAGTTCTTC.

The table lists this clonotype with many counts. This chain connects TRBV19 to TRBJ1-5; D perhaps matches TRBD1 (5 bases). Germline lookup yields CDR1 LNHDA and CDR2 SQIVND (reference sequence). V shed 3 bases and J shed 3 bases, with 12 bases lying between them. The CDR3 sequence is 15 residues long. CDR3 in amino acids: CASSIAGHFNQPQHF. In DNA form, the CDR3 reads TGTGCCAGTAGTATCGCCGGACATTTCAATCAGCCCCAGCATTTT.

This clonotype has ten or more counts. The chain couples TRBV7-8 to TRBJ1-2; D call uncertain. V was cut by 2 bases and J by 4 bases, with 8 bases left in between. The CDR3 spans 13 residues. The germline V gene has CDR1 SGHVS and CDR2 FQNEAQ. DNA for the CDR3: TGTGCCAGCAGCTTACAACCGTCCTATGGCTACACCTTC. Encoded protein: CASSLQPSYGYTF.

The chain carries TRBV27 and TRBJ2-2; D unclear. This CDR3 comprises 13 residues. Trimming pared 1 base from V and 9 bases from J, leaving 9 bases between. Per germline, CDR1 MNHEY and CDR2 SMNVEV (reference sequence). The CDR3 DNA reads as TGTGCCAGCAGTTTATACGGCAGCCGGGAGCTGTTTTTT. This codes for CASSLYGSRELFF.

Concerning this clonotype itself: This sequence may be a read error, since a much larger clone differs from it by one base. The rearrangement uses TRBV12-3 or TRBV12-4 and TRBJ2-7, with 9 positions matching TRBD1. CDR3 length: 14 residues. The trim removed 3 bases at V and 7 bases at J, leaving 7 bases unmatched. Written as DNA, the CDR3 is TGTGCCAGCAGTTTCTGGGACAGGGAAGTGGAGCAGTACTTC. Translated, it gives CASSFWDREVEQYF.